The clone carrying this T cell receptor beta chain appeared many times. Its antigen remains unknown. Losses at the gene ends were 4 bases for V and 5 bases for J; bases not matched to a gene: 8. There are 14 residues in the CDR3. Germline CDR1 and CDR2: SGHRS and YFSETQ. As it was prepared, the TCRbeta library received unique molecular identifiers. TCRdb processed the PCR reads anew with MiXCR; each CDR3 protein has one entry. The table has over 45,000 distinct CDR3 sequences, around 5.9% seen once. These data belong to a study of T-cell reconstitution after alpha-beta-depleted transplantation in children. General study points: Recipient T cells and thymic progenitors that survived gave rise to the high TCRbeta diversity observed at day 60 in some patients. Expanded clones from the graft, numbering several hundred, reportedly supplied alpha-beta T cells about two months after transplant.

Sequences were derived from PBMCs, mostly from graft donor cells, sampled 60 days after TCRalphabeta/CD19-depleted stem cell transplant. The sequence derives from a female patient aged 2-10 years who had a stem cell transplant for aplastic anemia, so the T cells may come from the graft donor. The chain carries TRBV5-1 and TRBJ1-1, with 7 positions matching TRBD1. Here the CDR3 reads CASSSQQGQTEAFF. In DNA form, the CDR3 reads TGCGCCAGCAGCAGTCAACAGGGGCAGACTGAAGCTTTCTTT.